This TCR beta chain was documented in a study of OX40 agonist ivuxolimab in advanced cancers. Germline V lookup: CDR1 MNHEY, CDR2 SMNVEV (reference sequence). The CDR3 is 15 amino acids. Losses at the gene ends were 5 bases for V and 7 bases for J; bases not matched to a gene: 9. Method: immunoSEQ multiplex PCR; TCRdb's copy keeps in-frame clones and lacks some. Among fewer than 40,000 clones listed, about 80% were seen once. The chain links TRBV27 to TRBJ1-4, with 8 bases matching TRBD1. This TCR derives from an adult with an advanced solid tumor such as melanoma, head and neck, liver or kidney cancer. Specimen: CD4+ or CD8+ T cells sorted from blood, collected in a trial of the OX40 agonist ivuxolimab. The CDR3 region is CASSPLQGAREKLFF. CDR3 in DNA: TGTGCCAGCAGTCCGTTGCAGGGGGCTCGTGAAAAACTGTTTTTT.